Listed below are T cell receptor beta chains from one sample, sequenced in a study of cytotoxic CD8 clonotypes in ibrutinib-treated CLL. The repertoire was sequenced with immunoSEQ multiplex PCR; TCRdb's copy has only in-frame clones and lacks some. In the table there are about 130,000 clones, roughly 83% of which are singletons. Sequences were derived from PBMCs, sampled after 12 months of ibrutinib treatment. Receptors were obtained from a human donor with chronic lymphocytic leukemia. CDR3s include the opening cysteine and the closing phenylalanine or tryptophan. A D gene is named only where the DNA matches it firmly. Rows give clone size only sometimes, using once, few, many, or a class for an expanded clone.

clone size,D gene,V gene,J gene,CDR3 DNA,CDR3 protein
.,.,TRBV5-1,TRBJ2-1,TGCGCCAGCAGCTTCGGGACGCATTACAATGAGCAGTTCTTC,CASSFGTHYNEQFF
.,.,TRBV28,TRBJ1-2,TGTGCCAGCAGTTTAGGAGGGAGCCCAAGCTATGGCTACACCTTC,CASSLGGSPSYGYTF
.,TRBD2,TRBV2,TRBJ2-7,TGTGCCAGCAGTGAAAGGGCAAGGCTAGCGGGATTGTACGAGCAGTACTTC,CASSERARLAGLYEQYF
.,.,TRBV27,TRBJ2-7,TGTGCCAGCAGTTTATCCAGGAACGGCGAGCAGTACTTC,CASSLSRNGEQYF
once,.,TRBV6-1,TRBJ2-7,TGTGCCAGCAGTGATCCGGACAGCAGGAACTCCTACGAGCAGTACTTC,CASSDPDSRNSYEQYF
.,TRBD2,TRBV9,TRBJ2-7,TGTGCCAGCAGCGCAGGACTAGCGGCAACCTACGAGCAGTACTTC,CASSAGLAATYEQYF
.,.,TRBV5-1,TRBJ1-2,TGCGCCAGCAGCTTGGAGTCGGGGTTCTATGGCTACACCTTC,CASSLESGFYGYTF
.,.,TRBV7-9,TRBJ1-1,TGTGCCAGCAGCTTAGGGGTAGAAACTGAAGCTTTCTTT,CASSLGVETEAFF
.,.,TRBV27,TRBJ2-5,TGTGCCAGCAGTTTATCCCGTGCGGAAGAGACCCAGTACTTC,CASSLSRAEETQYF
few,TRBD1,TRBV19,TRBJ2-2,TGTGCCAGTAGTCGGGACAGCACGAACACCGGGGAGCTGTTTTTT,CASSRDSTNTGELFF
.,TRBD1,TRBV19,TRBJ1-1,TGTGCCAGTAGTATTCTACGACAGGGGGCAGAGACTGAAGCTTTCTTT,CASSILRQGAETEAFF
few,TRBD1,TRBV2,TRBJ2-2,TGTGCCGTCCGGGACAGGGTAAACACCGGGGAGCTGTTTTTT,CAVRDRVNTGELFF
once,.,TRBV29-1,TRBJ1-2,TGCAGCGTTGAAGTGGTTGCAGGGGCTGGCTACACCTTC,CSVEVVAGAGYTF
.,.,TRBV7-9,TRBJ1-1,TGTGCCAGCAGCTTAGCACTTGGACACCTTCGGTCGGAGGGAGCTTTCTTT,CASSLALGHLRSEGAFF
.,TRBD2,TRBV14,TRBJ2-7,TGTGCCAGCAGCTATCATAGCGGGAAACAGTACTTC,CASSYHSGKQYF
.,TRBD2,TRBV5-4,TRBJ2-7,TGTGCCAGCAGCTTGGGACTAGCGGTGTACGAGCAGTACTTC,CASSLGLAVYEQYF
.,.,TRBV7-6,TRBJ2-7,TGTGCCAGCAGCTTAGACGTGACGCCTACCGAGCAGTACTTC,CASSLDVTPTEQYF
.,.,TRBV7-8,TRBJ2-3,TGTGCCAGCAGCTACCCAGCAGATACGCAGTATTTT,CASSYPADTQYF
.,TRBD2,TRBV5-1,TRBJ2-7,TGCGCCAGCAGCTTGACTAGCGGGAGGTTCAACGAGCAGTACTTC,CASSLTSGRFNEQYF
.,.,TRBV5-6,TRBJ1-5,TGTGCCAGCAGCTTGTCCAGGGCGAGCAATCAGCCCCAGCATTTT,CASSLSRASNQPQHF
.,.,TRBV9,TRBJ2-1,TGTGCCAGCATTTTCGCCGGGACGGAAATCAATGAGCAGTTCTTC,CASIFAGTEINEQFF
.,TRBD2,TRBV15,TRBJ2-5,TGTGCCACCAGCAGTGGGACTAGCGGGCTCCAAGAGACCCAGTACTTC,CATSSGTSGLQETQYF
.,TRBD1,TRBV19,TRBJ2-7,TGTGCCAGTAGTAGGTTCGTGGGGACAGCTTACTACGAGCAGTACTTC,CASSRFVGTAYYEQYF
.,TRBD2,TRBV27,TRBJ2-1,TGTGCCAGCAGTGACGGGACTAGCGGATACAATGAGCAGTTCTTC,CASSDGTSGYNEQFF
.,TRBD1,TRBV19,TRBJ2-1,TGTGCCAGTAGTCCCGGGACAGCCTACAATGAGCAGTTCTTC,CASSPGTAYNEQFF
.,.,TRBV27,TRBJ1-5,TGTGCCAGCAGCAAGATTAGCAATCAGCCCCAGCATTTT,CASSKISNQPQHF
.,TRBD1,TRBV11-3,TRBJ1-1,TGTGCCAGCAGCTTACAAATTACAGGGGGGCTGAACACTGAAGCTTTCTTT,CASSLQITGGLNTEAFF
.,.,TRBV5-6,TRBJ2-3,TGTGCCAGCAGCTTGGGGGGCGCGTCAGATACGCAGTATTTT,CASSLGGASDTQYF
once,TRBD1,TRBV11-2,TRBJ2-7,TGTGCCAGCAGCCCCCCCGGACAGGGGTACGAGCAGTACTTC,CASSPPGQGYEQYF
once,.,TRBV11-2,TRBJ2-5,TGTGCCAGCAGCTTAGGGCCAAACCAAGAGACCCAGTACTTC,CASSLGPNQETQYF
.,.,TRBV9,TRBJ1-2,TGTGCCAGCAGCGTAGAAGGCTTCTATGGCTACACCTTC,CASSVEGFYGYTF
once,.,TRBV9,TRBJ1-4,TGTGCCAGCAGCGTAAGTCCTAATGAAAAACTGTTTTTT,CASSVSPNEKLFF
.,TRBD2,TRBV4-3,TRBJ2-7,TGCGCCAGCAGCCAAGGGGGTAGCGGGAGGATTTCCTACGAGCAGTACTTC,CASSQGGSGRISYEQYF
.,.,TRBV4-1,TRBJ2-4,TGCGCCAGCAGCCAAGATCAAGCGGGCGGACGAAACATTCAGTACTTC,CASSQDQAGGRNIQYF
.,.,TRBV19,TRBJ2-5,TGTGCCAGTACCAATACTTACGGGAGTGGGGAAGAGACCCAGTACTTC,CASTNTYGSGEETQYF
once,.,TRBV6-5,TRBJ1-1,TGTGCCAGCAGTTACTCCGTCAGGATGAACACTGAAGCTTTCTTT,CASSYSVRMNTEAFF
few,.,TRBV19,TRBJ2-7,TGTGCCAGTAGTATAGCGGCCGGGAGCGGCAACGAGCAGTACTTC,CASSIAAGSGNEQYF
.,TRBD2,TRBV7-2,TRBJ2-1,TGTGCCAGCAGCTTTGTCCGGGCGGGAGGGCCTGATGAGCAGTTCTTC,CASSFVRAGGPDEQFF
.,.,TRBV4-2,TRBJ2-1,TGTGCCAGCAGTAGTCTTTACAATGAGCAGTTCTTC,CASSSLYNEQFF
.,TRBD1,TRBV2,TRBJ1-4,TGTGCCAGCAGGGACAGGGTGAATGAAAAACTGTTTTTT,CASRDRVNEKLFF
.,.,TRBV29-1,TRBJ1-1,TGCAGCGTTAAGGAGGGAGACACTGAAGCTTTCTTT,CSVKEGDTEAFF
.,TRBD1,TRBV5-4,TRBJ1-2,TGTGCCAGCAGCCATAAAGGCGCCGGGACAGGGGGCAACTATGGCTACACCTTC,CASSHKGAGTGGNYGYTF
few,.,TRBV14,TRBJ2-2,.,CASSQGQYVGELFF
.,.,TRBV11-2,TRBJ2-4,TGTGCCAGCGGCAGGGAAAACATTCAGTACTTC,CASGRENIQYF
.,TRBD2,TRBV9,TRBJ2-7,TGTGCCAGCAGCTACGATGCGAGCGGGAGTGAATACGAGCAGTACTTC,CASSYDASGSEYEQYF
.,.,TRBV7-2,TRBJ2-7,TGTGACAGCAGACTACACAGCAACTCCTACGAGCAGTACTTC,CDSRLHSNSYEQYF
.,.,TRBV10-3,TRBJ1-4,TGTGCCATCAGTGTCTATAACCTGTTGACCGCTCCGACCACTAATGAAAAACTGTTTTTT,CAISVYNLLTAPTTNEKLFF
.,.,TRBV9,TRBJ2-2,TGTGCCAGCAGCGGAGGGAGGACCCTTTTGGCCGGGGAGCTGTTTTTT,CASSGGRTLLAGELFF
.,TRBD1,TRBV5-6,TRBJ1-5,TGTGCCAGCAGCTTATTCAGGGGGAATCAGCCCCAGCATTTT,CASSLFRGNQPQHF
once,.,TRBV27,TRBJ2-3,TGTGCCAGCAAGCCGGAGGGCCCAGATACGCAGTATTTT,CASKPEGPDTQYF
.,TRBD2,TRBV28,TRBJ2-5,TGTGCCGCCCGGACTAGCGGGGCAGAGACCCAGTACTTC,CAARTSGAETQYF
few,TRBD1,TRBV11-3,TRBJ2-2,TGTGCCAGCAGTCTTGGACAGGGGAACACCGGGGAGCTGTTTTTT,CASSLGQGNTGELFF
.,.,TRBV5-6,TRBJ2-7,TGTGCCAGCAGCTCAATACAGGGTTACGAGCAGTACTTC,CASSSIQGYEQYF
.,.,TRBV9,TRBJ2-7,TGTGCCAGCAGCGTAGAGGGGGGGAACGAGCAGTACTTC,CASSVEGGNEQYF